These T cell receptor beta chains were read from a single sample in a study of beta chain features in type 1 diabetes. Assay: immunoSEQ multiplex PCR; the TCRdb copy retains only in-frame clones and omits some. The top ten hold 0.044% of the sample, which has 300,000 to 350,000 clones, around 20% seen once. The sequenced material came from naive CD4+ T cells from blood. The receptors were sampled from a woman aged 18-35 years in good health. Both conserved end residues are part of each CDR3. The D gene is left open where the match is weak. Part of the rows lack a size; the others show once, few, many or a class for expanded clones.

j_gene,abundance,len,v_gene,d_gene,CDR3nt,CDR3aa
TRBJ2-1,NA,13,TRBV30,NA,TGTGCCTGGAGTATCAGGAGGGGCCCCGGTCAGTTCTTC,CAWSIRRGPGQFF
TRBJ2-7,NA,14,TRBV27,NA,TGTGCCAGCAGTTTACGGCAGGGGATATACGAGCAGTACTTC,CASSLRQGIYEQYF
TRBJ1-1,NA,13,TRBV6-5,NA,TGTGCCAGCCGTACAGTGATGAACACTGAAGCTTTCTTT,CASRTVMNTEAFF
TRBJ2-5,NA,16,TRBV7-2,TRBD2,TGTGCCAGCAGCTTATCGGTAGCGGGGGGTCAAGAGACCCAGTACTTC,CASSLSVAGGQETQYF
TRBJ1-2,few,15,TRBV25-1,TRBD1,TGTGCCAGCAGTCCACAGGGGGGGGGATATTATGGCTACACCTTC,CASSPQGGGYYGYTF
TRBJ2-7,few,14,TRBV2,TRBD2,TGTGCCAGCAGTGAATCGGCTAGCGGGAGATTGCAGTACTTC,CASSESASGRLQYF
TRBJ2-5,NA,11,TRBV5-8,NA,TGTGCCAGCAGATTACAGGGGACCCAGTACTTC,CASRLQGTQYF
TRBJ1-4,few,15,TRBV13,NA,TGTGCCAGCAGCTTAGGAAGGGACAAAAGGGAGAAACTGTTTTTT,CASSLGRDKREKLFF
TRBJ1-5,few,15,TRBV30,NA,TGTGCCTGGTTCGGGTCAGACAGGAACCATCAGCCCCAGCATTTT,CAWFGSDRNHQPQHF
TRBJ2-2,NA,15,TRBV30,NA,TGTGCCTGGAGTGTACGTGCGCTTCTTACCGGGGAGCTGTTTTTT,CAWSVRALLTGELFF
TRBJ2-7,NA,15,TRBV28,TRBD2,TGTGCCAGCAGTTTGCCAGTTAGCGGGAGGGCCAAGCAGTACTTC,CASSLPVSGRAKQYF
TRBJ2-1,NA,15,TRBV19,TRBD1,TGTGCCAGTAGTATTTGGCCGGGACAGGGTAATGAGCAGTTCTTC,CASSIWPGQGNEQFF
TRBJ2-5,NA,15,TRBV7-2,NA,TGTGCCAGCAGCTTAGCTGCGGGGACCCAAGAGACCCAGTACTTC,CASSLAAGTQETQYF
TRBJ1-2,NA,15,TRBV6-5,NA,TGTGCCAGCAGTTACCTTGACAGGAGCAACTATGGCTACACCTTC,CASSYLDRSNYGYTF
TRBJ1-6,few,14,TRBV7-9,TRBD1,TGTGCCAGCAGCTTAGCGGGACAGAATTCACCCCTCCACTTT,CASSLAGQNSPLHF